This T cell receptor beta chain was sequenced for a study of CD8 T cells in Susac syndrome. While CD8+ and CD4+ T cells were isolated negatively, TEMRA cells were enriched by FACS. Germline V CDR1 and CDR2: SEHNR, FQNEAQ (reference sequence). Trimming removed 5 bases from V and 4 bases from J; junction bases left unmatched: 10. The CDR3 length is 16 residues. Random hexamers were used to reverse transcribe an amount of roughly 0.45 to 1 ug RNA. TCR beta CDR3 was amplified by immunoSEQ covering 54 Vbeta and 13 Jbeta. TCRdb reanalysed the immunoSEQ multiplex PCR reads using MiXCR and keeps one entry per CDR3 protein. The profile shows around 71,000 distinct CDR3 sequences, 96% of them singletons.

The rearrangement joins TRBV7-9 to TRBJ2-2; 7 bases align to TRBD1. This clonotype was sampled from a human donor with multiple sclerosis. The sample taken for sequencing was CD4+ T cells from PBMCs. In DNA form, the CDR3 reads TGTGCCAGCAGCGAGATCTGGACAGGTGCCACCGGGGAGCTGTTTTTT. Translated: CASSEIWTGATGELFF.